This T cell receptor (beta chain) stems from a study of blood T cell repertoires in COVID-19. Study as a whole: COVID-19 samples, acute and convalescent, were from the United States, Italy and Spain. Nucleic acid was either cDNA or gDNA, and it came from T cells, B-cell-depleted T cells, or PBMCs.

As originally analysed: Amplification from reference gene primers served as the basis for estimated nucleated cell counts. TCRdb's table, derived via immunoSEQ multiplex PCR, lists solely in-frame clones and lacks some. V, J and clone size are those of that table, while D and trimming were read from the DNA. In the table there are about 50,000 clones, more than 80% of which are singletons. The CDR3 consists of 16 residues. The V gene end was trimmed by 2 bases and the J gene end by 4 bases; junction bases not matched to a gene: 7. Germline V gene data show CDR1 as MGHRA and CDR2 as YSYEKL. This clone appeared a few times.

Sequencing was carried out using peripheral blood. This TCR was sampled from a man in his forties with acute or convalescent COVID-19. This sequence joins TRBV4-1 and TRBJ2-3; 9 bases match TRBD1. The CDR3 nucleotides read TGCGCCAGCAGCCAAACCGCTGGGACAGGGCCAGATACGCAGTATTTT. Amino acids: CASSQTAGTGPDTQYF.